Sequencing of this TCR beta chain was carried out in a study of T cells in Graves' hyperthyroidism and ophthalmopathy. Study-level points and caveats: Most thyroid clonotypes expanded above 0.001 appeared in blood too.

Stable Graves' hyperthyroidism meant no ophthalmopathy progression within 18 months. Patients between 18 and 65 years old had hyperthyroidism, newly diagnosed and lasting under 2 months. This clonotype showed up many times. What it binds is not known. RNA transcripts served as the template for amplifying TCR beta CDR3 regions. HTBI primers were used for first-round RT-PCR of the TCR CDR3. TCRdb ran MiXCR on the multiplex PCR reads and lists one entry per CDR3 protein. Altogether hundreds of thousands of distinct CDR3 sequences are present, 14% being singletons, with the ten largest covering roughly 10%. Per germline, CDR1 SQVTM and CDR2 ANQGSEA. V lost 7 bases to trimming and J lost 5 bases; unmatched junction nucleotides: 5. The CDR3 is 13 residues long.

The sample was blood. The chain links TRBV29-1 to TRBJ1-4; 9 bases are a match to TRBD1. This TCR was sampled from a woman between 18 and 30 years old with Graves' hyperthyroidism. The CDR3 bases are TGCAGCGCCGTAGGGACAGGGAATGAAAAACTGTTTTTT. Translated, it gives CSAVGTGNEKLFF.